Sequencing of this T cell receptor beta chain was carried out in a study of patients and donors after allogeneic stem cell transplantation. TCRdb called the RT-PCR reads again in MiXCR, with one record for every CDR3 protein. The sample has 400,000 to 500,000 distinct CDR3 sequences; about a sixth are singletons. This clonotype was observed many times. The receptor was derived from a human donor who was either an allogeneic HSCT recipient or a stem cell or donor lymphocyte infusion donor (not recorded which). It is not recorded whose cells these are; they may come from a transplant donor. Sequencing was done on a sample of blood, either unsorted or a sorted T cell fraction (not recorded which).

In nucleotides, the CDR3 is TGCGCCAGCAGCCCGGACACCTACGAGCAGTACTTC. This sequence encodes CASSPDTYEQYF. This chain connects TRBV5-1 to TRBJ2-7, with D maybe TRBD1 (5 bases). CDR3 length: 12 residues. Germline values: CDR1 SGHRS, CDR2 YFSETQ. The germline V and J ends were trimmed by 4 bases and 2 bases, with 7 bases remaining between them.